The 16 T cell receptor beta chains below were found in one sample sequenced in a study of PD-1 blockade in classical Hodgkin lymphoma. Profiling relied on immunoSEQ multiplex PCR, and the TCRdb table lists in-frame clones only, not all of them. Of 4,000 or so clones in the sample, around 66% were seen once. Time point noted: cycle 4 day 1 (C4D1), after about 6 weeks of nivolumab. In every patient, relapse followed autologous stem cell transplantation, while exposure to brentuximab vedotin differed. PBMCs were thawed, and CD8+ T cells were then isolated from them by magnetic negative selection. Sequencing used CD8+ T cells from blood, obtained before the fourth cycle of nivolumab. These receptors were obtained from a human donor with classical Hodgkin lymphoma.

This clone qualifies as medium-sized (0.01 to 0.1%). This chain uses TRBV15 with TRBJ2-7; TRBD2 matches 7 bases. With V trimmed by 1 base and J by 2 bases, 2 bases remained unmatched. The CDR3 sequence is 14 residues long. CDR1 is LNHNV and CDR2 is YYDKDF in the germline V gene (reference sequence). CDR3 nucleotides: TGTGCCACCAGCAGAGGGGAGGGAGCCTACGAGCAGTACTTC. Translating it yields CATSRGEGAYEQYF.

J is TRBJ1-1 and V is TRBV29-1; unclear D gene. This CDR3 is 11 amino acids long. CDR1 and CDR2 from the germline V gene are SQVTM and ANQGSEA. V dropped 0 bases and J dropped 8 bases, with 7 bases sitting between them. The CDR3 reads CSVEEVAEAFF. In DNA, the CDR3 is TGCAGCGTTGAAGAGGTCGCGGAAGCTTTCTTT.

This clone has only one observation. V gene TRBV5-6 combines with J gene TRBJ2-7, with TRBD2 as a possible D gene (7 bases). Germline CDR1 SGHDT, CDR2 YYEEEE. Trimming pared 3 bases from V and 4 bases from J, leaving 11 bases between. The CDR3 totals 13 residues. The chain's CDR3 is CASSSEGGYEQYF. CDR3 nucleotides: TGTGCCAGCAGCTCCGAGGGGGGGTACGAGCAGTACTTC. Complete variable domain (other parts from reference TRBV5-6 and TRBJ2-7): DAGVTQSPTHLIKTRGQQVTLRCSPKSGHDTVSWYQQALGQGPQFIFQYYEEEERQRGNFPDRFSGHQFPNYSSELNVNALLLGDSALYLCASSSEGGYEQYFGPGTRLTVT.

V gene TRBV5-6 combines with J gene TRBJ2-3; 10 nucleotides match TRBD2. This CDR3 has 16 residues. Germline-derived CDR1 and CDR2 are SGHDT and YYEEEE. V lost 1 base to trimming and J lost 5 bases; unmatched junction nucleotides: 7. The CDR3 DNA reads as TGTGCCAGCAGCTTGAAGCTAGCGGGGGTGTTAGATACGCAGTATTTT. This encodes CASSLKLAGVLDTQYF.

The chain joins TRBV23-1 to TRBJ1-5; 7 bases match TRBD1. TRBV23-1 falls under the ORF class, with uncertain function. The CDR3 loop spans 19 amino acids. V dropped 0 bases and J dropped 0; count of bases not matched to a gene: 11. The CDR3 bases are TGCGCCAGCAGTCAATCCGGGACAGTAGAGTGGGGTAGCAATCAGCCCCAGCATTTT. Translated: CASSQSGTVEWGSNQPQHF.

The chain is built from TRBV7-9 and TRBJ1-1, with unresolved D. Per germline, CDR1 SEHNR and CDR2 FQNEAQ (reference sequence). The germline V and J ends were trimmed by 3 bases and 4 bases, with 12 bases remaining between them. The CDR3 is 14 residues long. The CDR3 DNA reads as TGTGCCAGCAGCTTTAGTGCGCTTGGCACTGAAGCTTTCTTT. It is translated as CASSFSALGTEAFF.

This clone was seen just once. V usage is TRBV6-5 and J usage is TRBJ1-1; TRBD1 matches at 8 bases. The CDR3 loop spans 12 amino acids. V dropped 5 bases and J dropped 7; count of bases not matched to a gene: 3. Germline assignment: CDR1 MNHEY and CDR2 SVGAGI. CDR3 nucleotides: TGTGCCAGCAGTCTCGACAGGGGTGAAGCTTTCTTT. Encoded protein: CASSLDRGEAFF.

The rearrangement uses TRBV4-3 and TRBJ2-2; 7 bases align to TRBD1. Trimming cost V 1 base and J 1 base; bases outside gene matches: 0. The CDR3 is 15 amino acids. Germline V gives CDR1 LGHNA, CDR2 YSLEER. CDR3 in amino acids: CASSQGTGNTGELFF. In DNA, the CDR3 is TGCGCCAGCAGCCAAGGGACAGGGAACACCGGGGAGCTGTTTTTT.

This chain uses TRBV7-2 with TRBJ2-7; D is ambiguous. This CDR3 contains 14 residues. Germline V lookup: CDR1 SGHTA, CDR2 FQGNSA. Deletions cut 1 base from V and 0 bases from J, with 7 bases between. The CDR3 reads CASSLGVVSYEQYF. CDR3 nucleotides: TGTGCCAGCAGCTTAGGGGTGGTCTCCTACGAGCAGTACTTC.

The CDR3 here is CASSQAEGFPSYEQYF. The CDR3 DNA reads as TGTGCCAGCAGCCAAGCAGAGGGGTTTCCCTCCTACGAGCAGTACTTC. The V and J genes are TRBV9 and TRBJ2-7; D could derive from TRBD1 or TRBD2 (5 bases each). There are 16 residues in the CDR3. V was clipped by 4 bases and J by 0 bases, with 17 bases between them. In germline, CDR1 is SGDLS, CDR2 YYNGEE.

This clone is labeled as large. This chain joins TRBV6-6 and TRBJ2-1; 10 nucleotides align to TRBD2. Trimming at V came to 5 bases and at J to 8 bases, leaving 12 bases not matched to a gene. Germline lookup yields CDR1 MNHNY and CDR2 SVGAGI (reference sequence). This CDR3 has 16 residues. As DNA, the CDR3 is TGTGCCAGCAGTACCCCCCTAGCGGGGGTTAAGGATGAGCAGTTCTTC. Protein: CASSTPLAGVKDEQFF.

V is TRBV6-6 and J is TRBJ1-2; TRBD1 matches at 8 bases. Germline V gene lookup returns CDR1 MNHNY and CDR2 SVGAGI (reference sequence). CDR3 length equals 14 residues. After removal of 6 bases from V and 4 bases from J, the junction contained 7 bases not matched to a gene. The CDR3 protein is CASSPDRDPYGYTF. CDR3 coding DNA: TGTGCCAGCAGCCCGGACAGGGATCCCTATGGCTACACCTTC.

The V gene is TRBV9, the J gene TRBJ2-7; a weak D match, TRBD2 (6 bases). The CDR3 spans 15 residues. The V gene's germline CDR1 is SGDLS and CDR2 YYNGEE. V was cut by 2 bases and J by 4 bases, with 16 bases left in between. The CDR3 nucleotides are TGTGCCAGCAGCGTTCGGGGGAGCGGTTTGTACGAGCAGTACTTC. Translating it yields CASSVRGSGLYEQYF.

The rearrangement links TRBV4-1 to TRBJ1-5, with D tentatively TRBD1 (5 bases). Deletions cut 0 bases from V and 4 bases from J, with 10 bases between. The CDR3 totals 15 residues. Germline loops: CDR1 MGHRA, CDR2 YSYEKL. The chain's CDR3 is CASSQDHRTNQPQHF. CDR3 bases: TGCGCCAGCAGCCAAGATCATAGGACAAATCAGCCCCAGCATTTT.

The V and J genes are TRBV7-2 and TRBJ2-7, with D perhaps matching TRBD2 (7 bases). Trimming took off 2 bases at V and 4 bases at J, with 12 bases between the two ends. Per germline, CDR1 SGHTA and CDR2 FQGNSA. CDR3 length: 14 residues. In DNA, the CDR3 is TGTGCCAGCAGCTTATGGGGGGGCGCGTACGAGCAGTACTTC. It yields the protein CASSLWGGAYEQYF.

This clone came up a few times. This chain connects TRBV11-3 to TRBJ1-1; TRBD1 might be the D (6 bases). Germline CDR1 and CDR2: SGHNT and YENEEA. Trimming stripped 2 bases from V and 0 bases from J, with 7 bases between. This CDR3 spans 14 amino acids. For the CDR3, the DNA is TGTGCCAGCAGCTTATCAGGGGTGAACACTGAAGCTTTCTTT. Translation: CASSLSGVNTEAFF.